This entry lists 7 T cell receptor beta chains sequenced from one sample in a study of blood T cell repertoires in COVID-19. The repertoire was sequenced with immunoSEQ multiplex PCR; TCRdb's copy has only in-frame clones and lacks some. The sample holds approximately 230,000 clones, 82% seen once. Sample: peripheral blood. The receptors shown here come from a woman of 80 years or more with active or convalescent COVID-19.

V is TRBV19 and J is TRBJ2-5, with 8 bases aligning to TRBD2. Germline V gene data show CDR1 as LNHDA and CDR2 as SQIVND (reference sequence). The V gene end was trimmed by 6 bases and the J gene end by 2 bases; junction bases not matched to a gene: 8. CDR3 size: 15 residues. The CDR3 here is CASSPLAGVQETQYF. CDR3 DNA sequence: TGTGCCAGTAGCCCCCTAGCGGGTGTACAAGAGACCCAGTACTTC. Based on the CDR3 plus reference TRBV19 and TRBJ2-5, the full variable domain is DGGITQSPKYLFRKEGQNVTLSCEQNLNHDAMYWYRQDPGQGLRLIYYSQIVNDFQKGDIAEGYSVSREKKESFPLTVTSAQKNPTAFYLCASSPLAGVQETQYFGPGTRLLVL.

For the CDR3, the DNA is TGTGCCAGCACCCGCGGGCCTCAACAGGGTTTAGGACAGTGGACGAATGAGCAGTTCTTC. This sequence encodes CASTRGPQQGLGQWTNEQFF. This chain uses TRBV2 with TRBJ2-1; perhaps TRBD1 as D (6 bases). Germline CDR1 and CDR2: SNHLY and FYNNEI. The CDR3 is 20 residues long. Trimming shortened V by 7 bases and J by 7 bases, and 35 bases separated the two germline ends.

The rearrangement links TRBV2 to TRBJ2-1; 9 bases agree with TRBD2. From germline, CDR1 is SNHLY and CDR2 FYNNEI. The CDR3 has 16 residues. V gave up 1 base and J gave up 7 bases; unmatched junction bases: 8. The CDR3 DNA is TGTGCCAGCAGTGAAGGGGCTAGCGGGAACGGGAATGAGCAGTTCTTC. This encodes CASSEGASGNGNEQFF.

V gene TRBV6-1 combines with J gene TRBJ1-1; D remains unclear. CDR1 and CDR2 from the germline V gene are MNHNS and SASEGT. This CDR3 region has 15 residues. V shed 2 bases and J shed 6 bases, with 16 bases lying between them. The CDR3 DNA sequence: TGTGCCAGCAGTGAAATTGGCCAAAGGAGGGCTGAAGCTTTCTTT. This translates into CASSEIGQRRAEAFF.

This clone was recorded a few times. V and J are TRBV12-5 and TRBJ2-7, with D perhaps TRBD1 (6 bases). CDR3 length: 14 residues. Germline V CDR1 and CDR2: LGHNT, FRNRAP. V was cut by 5 bases and J by 4 bases, with 15 bases left in between. CDR3 sequence: CASGKDSSPYEQYF. For the CDR3, the DNA is TGTGCTAGTGGTAAGGACAGCTCCCCTTACGAGCAGTACTTC.

This chain links TRBV9 with TRBJ1-5, with D tentatively TRBD1 (6 bases). CDR1 is SGDLS and CDR2 is YYNGEE in the germline V gene. This CDR3 contains 14 residues. Trimming shortened V by 0 bases and J by 6 bases, and 10 bases separated the two germline ends. This CDR3 is CASSVGGGGQPQHF. CDR3 nucleotide sequence: TGTGCCAGCAGCGTAGGAGGGGGGGGTCAGCCCCAGCATTTT.

This chain's CDR3 is CASSDGRAKNIQYF. The CDR3 DNA follows: TGTGCCAGTAGTGACGGGAGGGCCAAAAACATTCAGTACTTC. The genes are TRBV19 and TRBJ2-4; TRBD2 matches 7 bases. The CDR3 contains 14 residues. Per germline, CDR1 LNHDA and CDR2 SQIVND (reference sequence). With 5 bases clipped from V and 1 base from J, the junction kept 2 bases outside the gene matches.